This TCR beta chain originates from a study of T cell repertoires in cytomegalovirus infection. TCRdb itself ran the reads through MiXCR, one entry per CDR3 protein. Among 100,000 to 150,000 distinct CDR3 sequences listed, approximately 8.8% were seen once. The sample consisted of PBMCs. The source of this sequence is a human donor in good health (CMV status not recorded). Some clones in this sample may be carry-over from other donors' samples.

The CDR3 loop reads CASSPLGQDYNSPLHF. Written as DNA, the CDR3 is TGTGCCAGCAGCCCCCTCGGACAGGATTATAATTCACCCCTCCACTTT. The chain carries TRBV5-6 and TRBJ1-6; 7 bases line up with TRBD1. The length of the CDR3 is 16 residues. The junction had 8 bases not matched to a gene; V was cut back by 4 bases and J by 4 bases. CDR1 is SGHDT and CDR2 is YYEEEE in the germline V gene.